The TCR beta chain described here comes from a study of glioma-infiltrating T cells after dendritic cell vaccination. The study, taken as a whole, reports: Survival was not directly related to TCR clonality in these patients.

The germline V gene encodes CDR1 SGHAT and CDR2 FQDESV (reference sequence). Trimming took 6 bases from V and 5 from J; bases not matched to a gene: 5. The CDR3 is made up of 13 amino acids. With regard to this clone: Its matching antigen is unknown.

Time point noted: after dendritic cell vaccination, including at tumor progression/relapse. Up to about 2 ug genomic DNA was used for TCRB CDR3 amplification. Measured with immunoSEQ multiplex PCR; TCRdb has only the in-frame clones, and not every one. This table holds roughly 60,000 clones, roughly 86% found once. This clonotype was sampled from a human donor with glioblastoma. The gene calls are TRBV11-1 and TRBJ1-1; 8 bases agree with TRBD1. Sequenced material: blood, taken after dendritic cell vaccination. The CDR3 spells CASRTGGLTEAFF. CDR3 DNA: TGTGCCAGCAGAACAGGGGGATTGACTGAAGCTTTCTTT.